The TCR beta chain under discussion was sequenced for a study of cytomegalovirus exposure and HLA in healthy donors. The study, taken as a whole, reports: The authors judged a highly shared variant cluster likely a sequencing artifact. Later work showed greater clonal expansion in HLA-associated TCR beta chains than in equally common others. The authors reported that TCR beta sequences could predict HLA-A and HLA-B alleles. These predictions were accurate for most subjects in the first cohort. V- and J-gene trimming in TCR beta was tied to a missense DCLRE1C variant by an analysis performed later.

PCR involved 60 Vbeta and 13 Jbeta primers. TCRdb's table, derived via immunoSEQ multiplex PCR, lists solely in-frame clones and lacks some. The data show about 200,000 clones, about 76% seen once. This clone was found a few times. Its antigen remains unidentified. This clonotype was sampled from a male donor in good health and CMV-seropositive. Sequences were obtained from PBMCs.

CDR3 DNA sequence: TGTGCCAGCTCACCACATGCACGGGAGAACACTGAAGCTTTCTTT. This encodes CASSPHARENTEAFF. The gene calls are TRBV18 and TRBJ1-1; the D is unclear. Per germline, CDR1 KGHSH and CDR2 LQKENI. The V gene lost 1 base and the J gene lost 1 base, with 10 bases spanning the gap. This CDR3 region has 15 residues.